A selection of T cell receptor beta chains follows, all from one sample in a study of cytomegalovirus exposure and HLA in healthy donors. TCRdb's copy holds only in-frame clones and misses some; the assay was immunoSEQ multiplex PCR. Of about 96,000 clones in the sample, around 64% were seen once. The sequencing sample was made of PBMCs. The receptors were sampled from a man in his 60s in good health and CMV-seronegative. Both conserved end residues are part of each CDR3. Each record gives: D gene, clone size, V gene, J gene, CDR3 length, CDR3 DNA, CDR3 protein. The D gene is left open where the match is weak. Only part of the rows carry a size: once, few, many, or a class if the clone is expanded.

>TRBD1|-|TRBV7-2|TRBJ2-1|13
TGTGCCAGCAGCTCATACACAGGGGTCGAGCAGTTCTTC
CASSSYTGVEQFF
>-|-|TRBV7-9|TRBJ1-3|11
TGTGCCAGCGGCCTTGGAAACACCATATATTTT
CASGLGNTIYF
>TRBD2|once|TRBV2|TRBJ2-7|14
TGTGCCAGCAGTAAGGTAGCGGGAGCCTACGAGCAGTACTTC
CASSKVAGAYEQYF
>-|-|TRBV6-5|TRBJ1-5|14
TGTGCCAGCAGACCCCCGGGGGAGAATCAGCCCCAGCATTTT
CASRPPGENQPQHF
>TRBD1|few|TRBV6-1|TRBJ1-4|14
TGTGCCAGCAGTTGGGGACAGAACAATGAAAAACTGTTTTTT
CASSWGQNNEKLFF
>-|-|TRBV19|TRBJ2-7|13
TGTGCCAGTAGTGAGGCCCCGTCCCGCGAGCAGTACTTC
CASSEAPSREQYF
>TRBD2|-|TRBV9|TRBJ2-2|17
TGTGCCAGCAAAAGAACTAGCGGGGGGGCAGACACCGGGGAGCTGTTTTTT
CASKRTSGGADTGELFF
>TRBD1|-|TRBV12-5|TRBJ2-2|17
TGTGCTAGTGGTTTGGGACGGACAGGGGGGCTCAGCGGGGAGCTGTTTTTT
CASGLGRTGGLSGELFF
>TRBD1|-|TRBV5-1|TRBJ2-1|12
TGCGCCAGCAGCATACAGGGGGATGAGCAGTTCTTC
CASSIQGDEQFF
>TRBD1|few|TRBV4-1|TRBJ1-4|15
TGCGCCAGCAGAGGGGACAGGAGAACTAATGAAAAACTGTTTTTT
CASRGDRRTNEKLFF
>-|few|TRBV28|TRBJ2-3|11
TGTGCCAGCAGTCTCCCAGATACGCAGTATTTT
CASSLPDTQYF
>TRBD1|-|TRBV20-1|TRBJ1-1|10
TGCAGTGCCAGACAGGGTGAAGCTTTCTTT
CSARQGEAFF
>TRBD1|-|TRBV4-1|TRBJ2-6|19
TGCGCCAGCAGCCAAGAAAGGGGGACAGGGACCACTGGGGCCAACGTCCTGACTTTC
CASSQERGTGTTGANVLTF
>-|-|TRBV20-1|TRBJ2-7|11
TGCAGTGCTCGTGACTATGCCGAGCAGTACTTC
CSARDYAEQYF
>TRBD1|-|TRBV6-6|TRBJ1-4|15
TGTGCCAGCTACCGGGACAGGGGGTTGGATGAAAAACTGTTTTTT
CASYRDRGLDEKLFF
>-|-|TRBV19|TRBJ1-1|12
TGTGCCAGTAGTCCCCGTTCGGCTGAAGCTTTCTTT
CASSPRSAEAFF
>-|-|TRBV30|TRBJ1-1|16
TGTGCCTGGAGTACACTCGGTCTACAGGGAAACACTGAAGCTTTCTTT
CAWSTLGLQGNTEAFF
>TRBD1|-|TRBV5-6|TRBJ1-1|14
TGTGCCAGCAGCTTAAGACAGGGTAGACCTGAAGCTTTCTTT
CASSLRQGRPEAFF
>-|-|TRBV30|TRBJ1-1|15
TGTGCCTGGAGTTACGGTGGGGGGGAAAGAGGTGAAGCTTTCTTT
CAWSYGGGERGEAFF
>-|few|TRBV10-3|TRBJ2-7|14
TGTGCCATCAGTGAGGTGGCGGCCTCCGGGGAGCAGTACTTC
CAISEVAASGEQYF
>TRBD2|-|TRBV5-1|TRBJ2-1|15
TGCGCCAGCAGCTCCGTAGCGGGGGCCTCCGGGGAGCAGTTCTTC
CASSSVAGASGEQFF
>-|-|TRBV10-3|TRBJ1-1|14
TGTGCCATCAGGGGGACTCAGGGAAGGCCTGAAGCTTTCTTT
CAIRGTQGRPEAFF
>TRBD1|-|TRBV19|TRBJ2-2|15
TGTGCCAGTAGTATAGATCGACAGGGCCCCGGGGAGCTGTTTTTT
CASSIDRQGPGELFF
>-|-|TRBV5-4|TRBJ2-1|11
TGTGCCAGCAGCTGGGCGCGAGAGCAGTTCTTC
CASSWAREQFF
>-|-|TRBV27|TRBJ1-6|15
TGTGCCAGCAGTTTGTTTCAGGGTGGTAATTCACCCCTCCACTTT
CASSLFQGGNSPLHF
>-|-|TRBV28|TRBJ1-5|16
TGTGCCAGCAGTTTACCAGGTGCAGGTAGCAATCAGCCCCAGCATTTT
CASSLPGAGSNQPQHF
>TRBD2|once|TRBV5-1|TRBJ2-5|15
TGCGCCAGCAGCCTTGAGCGGGGGGCGTGGGAGACCCAGTACTTC
CASSLERGAWETQYF
>-|-|TRBV2|TRBJ2-3|14
TGTGCCACCGAGCGGATCTACCCTCCAGATACGCAGTATTTT
CATERIYPPDTQYF
>-|few|TRBV30|TRBJ1-6|15
TGTGCCTGGAGTGTAGACCGGGGGTATAATTCACCCCTCCACTTT
CAWSVDRGYNSPLHF
>TRBD1|-|TRBV6-5|TRBJ1-5|14
TGTGCCAGCAGTAGGCTGCAGGGGGCTGAGCCCCAGCATTTT
CASSRLQGAEPQHF
>-|-|TRBV5-1|TRBJ2-2|14
TGCGCCAGCAGCTTGGCTTTCTCGGTCGGGGAGCTGTTTTTT
CASSLAFSVGELFF
>-|-|TRBV13|TRBJ1-6|16
TGTGCCAGCAGCTTTTCCCCGGGACAAGGGAATTCACCCCTCCACTTT
CASSFSPGQGNSPLHF
>-|-|TRBV9|TRBJ1-3|13
TGTGCCAGCGGACACAACTCTGGAAACACCATATATTTT
CASGHNSGNTIYF
>-|-|TRBV27|TRBJ2-3|12
TGTGCCAGCAGTCCGCCTATTGGTACGCAGTATTTT
CASSPPIGTQYF
>-|-|TRBV19|TRBJ2-7|16
TGTGCCAGTAGTAACCTTAAGGGGAAGTCTGGCTACGAGCAGTACTTC
CASSNLKGKSGYEQYF
>-|few|TRBV19|TRBJ1-5|14
TGTGCCAGTAATGCAGGGGTGGGCAATCAGCCCCAGCATTTT
CASNAGVGNQPQHF
>-|few|TRBV18|TRBJ1-1|14
TGTGCCAGCTCACCACCCAACAGGGTGGGTGAAGCTTTCTTT
CASSPPNRVGEAFF
>TRBD1|-|TRBV5-1|TRBJ2-2|15
TGCGCCAGCAGCCTGGGACAGGGCTTCACCGGGGAGCTGTTTTTT
CASSLGQGFTGELFF
>TRBD1|few|TRBV13|TRBJ1-2|15
TGTGCCAGCAGCCCCGCAGACAGGGGAGGGTATGGCTACACCTTC
CASSPADRGGYGYTF
>TRBD1|few|TRBV10-1|TRBJ2-2|15
TGCGCCAGCAGTGAGGCTGGGCAGGGGGACGGGGAGCTGTTTTTT
CASSEAGQGDGELFF
>-|-|TRBV19|TRBJ1-4|14
TGTGCCAGTAGTAACAGGCAGGGATATGAAAAACTGTTTTTT
CASSNRQGYEKLFF
>TRBD1|-|TRBV5-1|TRBJ2-3|18
TGCGCCAGCAGCTACTTTGGGGTGGGACAGGGCTTCACAGATACGCAGTATTTT
CASSYFGVGQGFTDTQYF
>TRBD1|-|TRBV28|TRBJ1-3|17
TGTGCCAGCAGTTCCCCCCATGGGACAGACAGTGGGGACACCATATATTTT
CASSSPHGTDSGDTIYF
>TRBD1|-|TRBV11-2|TRBJ1-6|15
TGTGCCAGCAGCCTCGACAGGGCGCATAATTCACCCCTCCACTTT
CASSLDRAHNSPLHF
>-|few|TRBV5-4|TRBJ2-7|15
TGTGCCAGCAGCTTGGGAGGGGGTAGGGGGTACGAGCAGTACTTC
CASSLGGGRGYEQYF
>-|few|TRBV30|TRBJ2-6|17
TGTGCCTGGAGTGTAATTGGGGCAAGCTCTGGGGCCAACGTCCTGACTTTC
CAWSVIGASSGANVLTF